This entry lists 21 T cell receptor beta chains sequenced from one sample in a study of cytomegalovirus exposure and HLA in healthy donors. PCR used 60 Vbeta primers and 13 Jbeta primers. This table comes from immunoSEQ multiplex PCR, and its TCRdb copy is limited to in-frame clones, with some not included. This table holds 150,000 or so clones, under 80% found once. The material sequenced was PBMCs. Every receptor here comes from a man between 18 and 29 years old in good health and CMV-seropositive.

V gene TRBV4-3 combines with J gene TRBJ2-7; a possible D gene is TRBD1 (6 bases). Germline V lookup: CDR1 LGHNA, CDR2 YSLEER. CDR3 length: 14 residues. V was clipped by 1 base and J by 4 bases, with 11 bases between them. This CDR3 reads CASSQGTVGYEQYF. CDR3 in DNA: TGCGCCAGCAGCCAAGGGACAGTTGGTTACGAGCAGTACTTC.

The V call is TRBV4-1, the J call TRBJ1-2; unclear D gene. Germline CDR1 is MGHRA and CDR2 is YSYEKL. The CDR3 is made up of 16 amino acids. Between the trimmed V and J ends, which lost 0 bases and 7 bases, there was a span of 18 bases. The CDR3 bases are TGCGCCAGCAGCCAAGATAAAAGGGAGGCTTTGAGTGGCTACACCTTC. Its translation: CASSQDKREALSGYTF.

This chain uses TRBV7-9 with TRBJ2-7; tentative D call: TRBD2 (5 bases). Per germline, CDR1 SEHNR and CDR2 FQNEAQ (reference sequence). V was pared by 5 bases and J by 9 bases, with 20 bases between. CDR3 length: 14 residues. CDR3: CASSQSGSRLVQYF. In nucleotides, the CDR3 is TGTGCCAGCAGCCAGTCGGGGAGCCGTTTAGTGCAGTACTTC. Full variable domain (outside the CDR3, taken from reference TRBV7-9 and TRBJ2-7): DTGVSQNPRHKITKRGQNVTFRCDPISEHNRLYWYRQTLGQGPEFLTYFQNEAQLEKSRLLSDRFSAERPKGSFSTLEIQRTEQGDSAMYLCASSQSGSRLVQYFGPGTRLTVT.

Here the CDR3 reads CASVGHPRWGYTF. The CDR3, as DNA: TGCGCCAGCGTCGGACACCCACGCTGGGGCTACACCTTC. The chain combines TRBV23-1 with TRBJ1-2, with D tentatively TRBD1 (5 bases). TRBV23-1 is an open reading frame, and its role is uncertain. Trimming pared 8 bases from V and 8 bases from J, leaving 18 bases between. There are 13 residues in the CDR3.

The rearrangement joins TRBV6-6 to TRBJ2-7; D is possibly TRBD1 (6 bases). The CDR3 is made up of 14 amino acids. The germline V gene encodes CDR1 MNHNY and CDR2 SVGAGI (reference sequence). Trimming stripped 6 bases from V and 3 bases from J, with 15 bases between. The CDR3 protein is CASRQGKLSYEQYF. The CDR3 DNA reads as TGTGCCAGCAGACAGGGCAAGTTAAGCTACGAGCAGTACTTC.

The V and J genes are TRBV19 and TRBJ2-7, with a tentative D call TRBD1 (6 bases). This CDR3 has 13 amino acids. V lost 0 bases and J 7 bases, leaving 10 bases between the germline ends. CDR1 is LNHDA and CDR2 is SQIVND in the germline V gene (reference sequence). The CDR3 sequence: CASSIDGQFEQYF. CDR3 bases: TGTGCCAGTAGTATAGATGGACAGTTTGAGCAGTACTTC.

This clone was recorded once. CDR3 DNA sequence: TGTGCCAGCTCGCCGGGTACGGGAAGGCGCTTCTCTGGGGCCAACGTCCTGACTTTC. This sequence encodes CASSPGTGRRFSGANVLTF. The rearrangement joins TRBV18 to TRBJ2-6; D may be TRBD2 (5 bases). The CDR3 spans 19 residues. Per the germline V gene, CDR1 is KGHSH and CDR2 is LQKENI. V shed 6 bases and J shed 0 bases, with 21 bases lying between them.

The chain links TRBV7-9 to TRBJ1-3, with D uncertain. V lost 5 bases and J lost 0, with 11 bases in between. The CDR3 length is 15 residues. Germline V CDR1 and CDR2: SEHNR, FQNEAQ (reference sequence). In DNA, the CDR3 is TGTGCCAGCAGCCCGAATACCTACTCTGGAAACACCATATATTTT. This codes for CASSPNTYSGNTIYF. Full variable domain (missing parts from reference TRBV7-9 and TRBJ1-3): DTGVSQNPRHKITKRGQNVTFRCDPISEHNRLYWYRQTLGQGPEFLTYFQNEAQLEKSRLLSDRFSAERPKGSFSTLEIQRTEQGDSAMYLCASSPNTYSGNTIYFGEGSWLTVV.

V usage is TRBV5-1 and J usage is TRBJ1-1; D is perhaps TRBD1 (6 bases). Trimming took 5 bases from V and 4 from J, leaving 21 bases between them. CDR1 is SGHRS and CDR2 is YFSETQ in the germline V gene. The CDR3 has 16 residues. The CDR3 coding sequence is TGCGCCAGCAGAATTGCCCCACCGGGGGGCTCCACTGAAGCTTTCTTT. Translation gives CASRIAPPGGSTEAFF.

The chain couples TRBV7-6 to TRBJ2-5; TRBD2 aligns across 7 bases. The last part of the DNA fits TRBJ2-7 better; the J call may be wrong. This CDR3 has 14 residues. The V gene's germline CDR1 is SGHVS and CDR2 FNYEAQ. Here the CDR3 reads CASSLYGRIDEQYF. The CDR3 DNA reads as TGTGCCAGCAGCTTATACGGGAGGATCGACGAGCAGTACTTC.

This clone has only a few counts. The J gene is TRBJ1-5, the V gene TRBV27; 7 nucleotides align to TRBD1. Germline V gives CDR1 MNHEY, CDR2 SMNVEV (reference sequence). This CDR3 spans 16 amino acids. V lost 9 bases to trimming and J lost 6 bases; unmatched junction nucleotides: 17. The DNA for the CDR3 is TGTGCCAGTGGTGAAAAAGGGACAGTGGGGATTCAGCCCCAGCATTTT. Translation gives CASGEKGTVGIQPQHF.

The chain recombines TRBV2 with TRBJ2-2; D is possibly TRBD1 (6 bases). The CDR3 extends over 13 amino acids. Germline V lookup: CDR1 SNHLY, CDR2 FYNNEI. Between the trimmed V and J ends, which lost 8 bases and 6 bases, there was a span of 13 bases. The CDR3 is CASGATGPGELFF. In nucleotides, the CDR3 is TGTGCCAGCGGGGCGACAGGCCCCGGGGAGCTGTTTTTT.

The chain has TRBV9 and TRBJ2-3, with a weak D call TRBD1 (5 bases). Trimming stripped 4 bases from V and 5 bases from J, with 17 bases between. The length of the CDR3 is 15 residues. Germline assignment: CDR1 SGDLS and CDR2 YYNGEE. In DNA, the CDR3 is TGTGCCAGCAGCAAGAGACAGAGTGATGGAGATACGCAGTATTTT. This sequence encodes CASSKRQSDGDTQYF. Full variable domain (remainder filled in from reference TRBV9 and TRBJ2-3): DSGVTQTPKHLITATGQRVTLRCSPRSGDLSVYWYQQSLDQGLQFLIQYYNGEERAKGNILERFSAQQFPDLHSELNLSSLELGDSALYFCASSKRQSDGDTQYFGPGTRLTVL.

The V gene is TRBV20-1, the J gene TRBJ2-2, with D unresolved. The CDR3 runs to 11 residues. V lost 3 bases, J lost 5 bases, and 4 bases lay in between. From germline, CDR1 is DFQATT and CDR2 SNEGSKA (reference sequence). The CDR3 bases are TGCAGTGCTAGGTATACCGGGGAGCTGTTTTTT. Amino acids: CSARYTGELFF.

The gene calls are TRBV2 and TRBJ1-1; 7 nucleotides agree with TRBD1. V was clipped by 7 bases and J by 8 bases; unmatched bases: 4. The CDR3 is 11 residues long. In germline, CDR1 is SNHLY, CDR2 FYNNEI. This CDR3 is CASNDRVEAFF. The CDR3 DNA sequence: TGTGCCAGCAACGACAGGGTGGAAGCTTTCTTT.

This chain joins TRBV28 and TRBJ2-7; 8 bases match TRBD2. Looked up from germline, CDR1 is MDHEN and CDR2 is SYDVKM. This CDR3 is 16 amino acids long. J lost 3 bases, V lost 3 bases, and 10 bases had no gene match. CDR3 protein: CASSFMGGTSGYEQYF. The CDR3 bases are TGTGCCAGCAGTTTCATGGGGGGAACTAGCGGCTACGAGCAGTACTTC.

This chain's CDR3 is CASSFGVQETQYF. In DNA form, the CDR3 reads TGCGCCAGCAGCTTCGGGGTCCAAGAGACCCAGTACTTC. V gene TRBV5-1 combines with J gene TRBJ2-5; D is perhaps TRBD2 (5 bases). From germline, CDR1 is SGHRS and CDR2 YFSETQ. V shed 2 bases and J shed 1 base, with 6 bases lying between them. This CDR3 contains 13 residues.

The V gene is TRBV28, the J gene TRBJ1-5; 8 positions match TRBD1. Germline V lookup: CDR1 MDHEN, CDR2 SYDVKM. With V trimmed by 4 bases and J by 0 bases, 5 bases remained unmatched. The CDR3 sequence is 16 residues long. Here the CDR3 reads CASSSPTGVSNQPQHF. DNA of the CDR3: TGTGCCAGCAGTTCCCCGACAGGGGTTAGCAATCAGCCCCAGCATTTT.

The chain combines TRBV9 with TRBJ2-3; D is possibly TRBD1 (6 bases). CDR1 and CDR2 from the germline V gene are SGDLS and YYNGEE. The CDR3 runs to 17 residues. V was pared by 4 bases and J by 2 bases, with 20 bases between. CDR3: CASSPTLGTQDTDTQYF. The CDR3 DNA follows: TGTGCCAGCAGCCCTACGCTGGGGACACAAGACACAGATACGCAGTATTTT.

This chain links TRBV9 with TRBJ2-7, with D unresolved. The CDR3 consists of 15 residues. The V gene lost 0 bases and the J gene lost 1 base, with 11 bases spanning the gap. Germline V CDR1 and CDR2: SGDLS, YYNGEE. The CDR3 DNA is TGTGCCAGCAGCGTAGCTGCTGGCAGATCCTACGAGCAGTACTTC. Translated: CASSVAAGRSYEQYF.

This clone came up a few times. The chain couples TRBV18 to TRBJ1-5, with TRBD1 identical over 9 bases. CDR3 length: 16 residues. Germline V gives CDR1 KGHSH, CDR2 LQKENI. With V trimmed by 5 bases and J by 4 bases, 9 bases remained unmatched. In DNA, the CDR3 is TGTGCCAGCTCAATAACAGGGGGCGCAGGAAATCAGCCCCAGCATTTT. Translation: CASSITGGAGNQPQHF.